This T cell receptor (beta chain) comes out of a study of shared T cell receptors in the human thymus. Germline V gene data show CDR1 as MNHEY and CDR2 as SMNVEV (reference sequence). The CDR3 contains 13 residues. V was clipped by 6 bases and J by 2 bases; unmatched bases: 3. The protocol was immunoSEQ multiplex PCR, while the TCRdb copy is restricted to in-frame clones and leaves out a portion. The sample yields 500,000 to 550,000 clones, approximately 80% seen once. These same records also appear under a second study, on human thymus T cells. That publication notes: In corrective heart surgery, resections were taken, and these provided the thymus tissue. Both thymic and peripheral blood repertoires showed apparently biased V and J usage. Unrelated people showed highly overlapping thymic repertoires, related research reported.

This chain links TRBV27 with TRBJ1-2, with 7 nucleotides matching TRBD1. The TCR was taken from a boy younger than two with a congenital heart defect. Material: thymocytes. CDR3 DNA: TGTGCCAGCAGCGACAGGGAGAACTATGGCTACACCTTC. Protein product: CASSDRENYGYTF.